This TCR beta chain comes out of a study of PD-1 blockade in classical Hodgkin lymphoma. This clone appeared a few times. Every patient experienced relapse after autologous stem cell transplantation, and brentuximab vedotin exposure varied. CDR1 is SEHNR, CDR2 FQNEAQ, per germline (reference sequence). V lost 7 bases to trimming and J lost 8 bases; unmatched junction nucleotides: 12. This CDR3 has 15 residues. Profiling relied on immunoSEQ multiplex PCR, and the TCRdb table lists in-frame clones only, not all of them. The table lists 25,000 to 35,000 clones, around 68% of them singletons. The source material was peripheral blood mononuclear cells (PBMCs), sampled before the second cycle of nivolumab. The rearrangement uses TRBV7-9 and TRBJ2-2; 8 bases are a match to TRBD1. The receptor was isolated from a human donor with classical Hodgkin lymphoma. CDR3 DNA: TGTGCCAGCAAGCATCCGCAGGGGGCTTCGGGGGAGCTGTTTTTT. Its translation is CASKHPQGASGELFF. Complete variable domain (other parts from reference TRBV7-9 and TRBJ2-2): DTGVSQNPRHKITKRGQNVTFRCDPISEHNRLYWYRQTLGQGPEFLTYFQNEAQLEKSRLLSDRFSAERPKGSFSTLEIQRTEQGDSAMYLCASKHPQGASGELFFGEGSRLTVL.